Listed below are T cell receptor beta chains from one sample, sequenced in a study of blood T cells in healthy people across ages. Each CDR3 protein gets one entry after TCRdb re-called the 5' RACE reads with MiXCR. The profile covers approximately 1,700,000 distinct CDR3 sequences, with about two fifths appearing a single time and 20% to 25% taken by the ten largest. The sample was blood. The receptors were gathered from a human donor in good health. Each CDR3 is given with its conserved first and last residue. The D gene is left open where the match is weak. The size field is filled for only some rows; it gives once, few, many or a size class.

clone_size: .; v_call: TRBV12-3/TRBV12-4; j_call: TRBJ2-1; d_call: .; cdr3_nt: TGTGCCAGCAGCGGGACAGGATCAAGCCTAGGGAGGGGTCAGTTCTTC; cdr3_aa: CASSGTGSSLGRGQFF
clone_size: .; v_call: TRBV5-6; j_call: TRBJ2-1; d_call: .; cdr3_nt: TGTGCCAGCAGCTTCTCAACCCAATACAATGAGCAGTTCTTC; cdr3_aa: CASSFSTQYNEQFF
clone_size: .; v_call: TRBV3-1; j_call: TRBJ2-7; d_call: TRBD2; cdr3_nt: TGTGCCAGCAGCCAAGCCGGAGCGGGGGAGCTCCGCGAGCAGTACTTC; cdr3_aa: CASSQAGAGELREQYF
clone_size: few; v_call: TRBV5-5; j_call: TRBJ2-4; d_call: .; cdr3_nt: TGTGCCAGCAGCCCCGACAGAATAGCCAAAAACATTCAGTACTTC; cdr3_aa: CASSPDRIAKNIQYF
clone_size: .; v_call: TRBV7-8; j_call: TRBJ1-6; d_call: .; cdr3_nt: TGTGCCAGCAGCGGCTGGGAATCACCCCTCCACTTT; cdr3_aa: CASSGWESPLHF
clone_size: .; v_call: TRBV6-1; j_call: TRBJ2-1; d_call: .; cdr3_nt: TGTGCCAGCAGTCGGAATCGGGACGGGGCCTACAATGAGCAGTTCTTC; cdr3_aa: CASSRNRDGAYNEQFF
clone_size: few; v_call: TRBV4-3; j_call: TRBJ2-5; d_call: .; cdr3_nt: TGCGCCAGCAGCCAAGGGCTAGGGCAGTACCAAGAGACCCAGTACTTC; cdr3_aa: CASSQGLGQYQETQYF
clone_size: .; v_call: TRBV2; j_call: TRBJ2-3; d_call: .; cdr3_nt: TGTGCCAGCAGTCCTATACTGGAGTATACGCAGTATTTT; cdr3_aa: CASSPILEYTQYF
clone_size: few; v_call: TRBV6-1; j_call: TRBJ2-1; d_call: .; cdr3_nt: TGTGCCAGCAGGGGCCGGGGTGGCTCCTACAATGAGCAGTTCTTC; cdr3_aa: CASRGRGGSYNEQFF
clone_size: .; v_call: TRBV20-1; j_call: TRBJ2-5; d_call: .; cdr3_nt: TGCAGTGCGGAGACCCAGTACTTC; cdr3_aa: CSAETQYF
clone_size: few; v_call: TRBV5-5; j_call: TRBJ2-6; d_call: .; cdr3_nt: TGTGCCAGCAGCTTTCGGGGGGCATTCCCCTCTGGGGCCAACGTCCTGACTTTC; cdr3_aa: CASSFRGAFPSGANVLTF